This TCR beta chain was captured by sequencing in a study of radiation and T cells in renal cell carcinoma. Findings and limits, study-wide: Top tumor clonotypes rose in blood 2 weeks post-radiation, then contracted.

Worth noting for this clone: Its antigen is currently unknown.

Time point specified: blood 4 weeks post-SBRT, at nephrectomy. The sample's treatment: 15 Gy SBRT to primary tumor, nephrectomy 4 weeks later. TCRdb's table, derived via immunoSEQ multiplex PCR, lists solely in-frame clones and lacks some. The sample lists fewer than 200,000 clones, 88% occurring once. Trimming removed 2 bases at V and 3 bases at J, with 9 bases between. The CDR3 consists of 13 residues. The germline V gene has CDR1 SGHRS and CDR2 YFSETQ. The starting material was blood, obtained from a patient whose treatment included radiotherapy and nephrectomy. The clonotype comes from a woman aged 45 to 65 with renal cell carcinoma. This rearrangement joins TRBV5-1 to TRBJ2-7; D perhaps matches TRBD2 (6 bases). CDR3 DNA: TGCGCCAGCAGCTTATTAGCGGACTACGAGCAGTACTTC. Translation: CASSLLADYEQYF.